This T cell receptor (beta chain) is drawn from a study of cytomegalovirus exposure and HLA in healthy donors. The CDR3 covers 17 residues. Per germline, CDR1 KGHSH and CDR2 LQKENI. Study results and limitations: TRBV6-2, TRBV6-3 and some other V segments were excluded as indistinguishable. TCR beta chain V- and J-gene trimming was linked, in a later analysis, to a missense variant in DCLRE1C.

A word on this clone: The antigen is not known.

The PCR had 60 Vbeta and 13 Jbeta primers. TCRdb's table, derived via immunoSEQ multiplex PCR, lists solely in-frame clones and lacks some. The sample table sets out roughly 62,000 clones. Material for sequencing was PBMCs. The TCR originated in a woman aged 18-30 years in good health and CMV-seronegative. The V and J genes are TRBV18 and TRBJ2-5, with 11 nucleotides matching TRBD2. TRBJ2-7 explains the end of the DNA better; the J call may be wrong. Here the CDR3 reads CASSTQAGTSGRGEQYF. The CDR3 DNA sequence: TGTGCCAGCTCAACTCAGGCCGGGACTAGCGGCCGGGGCGAGCAGTACTTC.